The 8 T cell receptor beta chains reported below all come from one sample, sequenced in a study of T cells in Graves' hyperthyroidism and ophthalmopathy. TCR beta CDR3 sequences were amplified from RNA transcripts. HTBI primers drove first-round RT-PCR of the TCR CDR3. MiXCR, applied by TCRdb to the multiplex PCR reads, yields one record per CDR3 protein. The top ten clones hold around 4.1% of a sample with approximately 610,000 distinct CDR3 sequences, about 14% of them seen once. What was sequenced was blood. The receptors were sampled from a woman in her forties with Graves' ophthalmopathy.

This clonotype was counted at least ten times. J is TRBJ1-1 and V is TRBV6-5; D gene uncertain. Germline CDR1 and CDR2: MNHEY and SVGAGI. V dropped 0 bases and J dropped 0 bases, with 8 bases sitting between them. The CDR3 sequence is 15 residues long. DNA for the CDR3: TGTGCCAGCAGTTACTCGAGTAGGGTGAACACTGAAGCTTTCTTT. Amino acid sequence: CASSYSSRVNTEAFF.

This clonotype has at least ten counts. The chain links TRBV12-3 or TRBV12-4 to TRBJ1-5; 9 bases fit TRBD1. V dropped 1 base and J dropped 5; count of bases not matched to a gene: 3. The CDR3 contains 15 residues. The CDR3 nucleotides are TGTGCCAGCAGTTTAGGGACAGGGGAGTATCAGCCCCAGCATTTT. It encodes CASSLGTGEYQPQHF.

This chain connects TRBV27 to TRBJ1-6; 7 bases align to TRBD1. This CDR3 comprises 13 residues. V lost 4 bases, J lost 10 bases, and 4 bases stayed unmatched. Germline-derived CDR1 and CDR2 are MNHEY and SMNVEV (reference sequence). This CDR3 reads CASSWDSGSPLHF. The CDR3 nucleotides are TGTGCCAGCAGTTGGGACAGTGGATCACCCCTCCACTTT.

This clonotype was detected many times. The chain has TRBV19 and TRBJ1-2; D perhaps matches TRBD1 (6 bases). This CDR3 region has 13 residues. V was pared by 3 bases and J by 7 bases, with 12 bases between. The germline V gene has CDR1 LNHDA and CDR2 SQIVND (reference sequence). CDR3 sequence reads: CASSIVQGSGYTF. Written as DNA, the CDR3 is TGTGCCAGTAGTATCGTACAGGGAAGTGGCTACACCTTC. The entire variable domain, with the rest obtained from reference TRBV19 and TRBJ1-2, is as follows: DGGITQSPKYLFRKEGQNVTLSCEQNLNHDAMYWYRQDPGQGLRLIYYSQIVNDFQKGDIAEGYSVSREKKESFPLTVTSAQKNPTAFYLCASSIVQGSGYTFGSGTRLTVV.

This clonotype was seen ten or more times. As DNA, the CDR3 is TGTGCCACCAGTGATTCGGACAGAAACTATGGCTACACCTTC. Translation gives CATSDSDRNYGYTF. The rearrangement uses TRBV24-1 and TRBJ1-2; weak D call: TRBD1 (6 bases). The CDR3 spans 14 residues. Germline V CDR1 and CDR2: KGHDR, SFDVKD. V shed 2 bases and J shed 2 bases, with 8 bases lying between them.

Many counts were recorded for this clonotype. This chain connects TRBV6-5 to TRBJ1-6; weak D call: TRBD1 (5 bases). Germline lookup yields CDR1 MNHEY and CDR2 SVGAGI. V was pared by 0 bases and J by 2 bases, with 8 bases between. This CDR3 is built from 16 residues. CDR3 nucleotides: TGTGCCAGCAGTTACTCCGGGGGGGCCTATAATTCACCCCTCCACTTT. Amino acid sequence: CASSYSGGAYNSPLHF.

This clonotype has ten or more counts. The germline gene is not matched at one end of the junction; a read error may be the cause. The genes are TRBV28 and TRBJ1-1; D remains ambiguous. The CDR3 is 12 residues long. The V gene's germline CDR1 is MDHEN and CDR2 SYDVKM. The chain's CDR3 is CAGSLAYTEAFF. Written as DNA, the CDR3 is TGTGCCGGCAGTTTAGCCTACACTGAAGCTTTCTTT.

This clonotype was counted many times. The J gene is TRBJ1-2, the V gene TRBV7-2, with TRBD1 identical over 8 bases. CDR1 and CDR2 from the germline V gene are SGHTA and FQGNSA. The CDR3 is made up of 13 amino acids. The J segment lost 6 bases and the V segment lost 4 bases, leaving 4 bases of the junction unmatched. CDR3 residues: CASSSDRGDGYTF. The CDR3 coding sequence is TGTGCCAGCAGCTCCGACAGGGGCGATGGCTACACCTTC. Looking up the rest from reference TRBV7-2 and TRBJ1-2 gives the full variable domain: GAGVSQSPSNKVTEKGKDVELRCDPISGHTALYWYRQSLGQGLEFLIYFQGNSAPDKSGLPSDRFSAERTGGSVSTLTIQRTQQEDSAVYLCASSSDRGDGYTFGSGTRLTVV.